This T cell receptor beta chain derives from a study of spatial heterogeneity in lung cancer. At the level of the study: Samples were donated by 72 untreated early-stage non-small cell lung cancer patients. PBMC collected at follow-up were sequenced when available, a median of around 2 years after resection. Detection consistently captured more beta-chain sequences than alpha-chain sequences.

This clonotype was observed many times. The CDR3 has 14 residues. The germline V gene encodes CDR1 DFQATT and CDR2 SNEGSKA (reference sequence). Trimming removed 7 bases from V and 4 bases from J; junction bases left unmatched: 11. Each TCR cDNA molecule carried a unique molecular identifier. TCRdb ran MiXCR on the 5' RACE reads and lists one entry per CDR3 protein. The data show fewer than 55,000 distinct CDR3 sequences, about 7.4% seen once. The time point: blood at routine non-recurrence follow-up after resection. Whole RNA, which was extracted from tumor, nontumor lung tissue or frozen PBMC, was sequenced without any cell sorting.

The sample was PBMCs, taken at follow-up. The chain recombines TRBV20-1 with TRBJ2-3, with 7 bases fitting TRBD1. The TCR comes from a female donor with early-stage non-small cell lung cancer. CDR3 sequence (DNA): TGCAGTGACCGACAGGGAATCTCCGCAGATACGCAGTATTTT. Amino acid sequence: CSDRQGISADTQYF.